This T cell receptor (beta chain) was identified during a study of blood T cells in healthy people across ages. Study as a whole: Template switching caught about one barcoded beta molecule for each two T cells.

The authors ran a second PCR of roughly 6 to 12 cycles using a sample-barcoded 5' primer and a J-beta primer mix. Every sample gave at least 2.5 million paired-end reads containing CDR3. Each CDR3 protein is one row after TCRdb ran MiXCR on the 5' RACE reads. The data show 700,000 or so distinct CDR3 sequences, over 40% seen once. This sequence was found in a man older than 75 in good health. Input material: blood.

The CDR3 region is CASRPPGQVYNEQFF. The DNA of the CDR3 is TGTGCCAGCAGGCCACCGGGACAGGTATACAATGAGCAGTTCTTC. The J gene is TRBJ2-1, the V gene TRBV6-2 or TRBV6-3; 8 bases line up with TRBD1. Germline CDR1 is MNHEY and CDR2 is SVGEGT. This CDR3 spans 15 amino acids. The J segment lost 4 bases and the V segment lost 6 bases, leaving 8 bases of the junction unmatched.